A single sample gave rise to the 3 T cell receptor beta chains below, sequenced in a study of blood T cell repertoires in COVID-19. Some clones are missing from TCRdb's copy, which holds only in-frame ones; the method was immunoSEQ multiplex PCR. This sample has about 150,000 clones, with around nine tenths found just once. Specimen: peripheral blood. The source is a human donor in a cohort sampled during active COVID-19.

The genes are TRBV7-2 and TRBJ1-1; D not certain. Germline CDR1 is SGHTA and CDR2 is FQGNSA. The CDR3 sequence is 15 residues long. V was pared by 2 bases and J by 0 bases, with 10 bases between. CDR3 coding DNA: TGTGCCAGCAGCTTAAATGCCGGGATGAACACTGAAGCTTTCTTT. This codes for CASSLNAGMNTEAFF.

This chain joins TRBV7-3 and TRBJ2-1; D is unresolved. V lost 0 bases and J 6 bases, leaving 15 bases between the germline ends. The length of the CDR3 is 16 residues. The germline V gene has CDR1 SGHTA and CDR2 FQGTGA. The CDR3 reads CASSLTGGSTPNEQFF. In nucleotides, the CDR3 is TGTGCCAGCAGCTTAACCGGCGGAAGTACTCCCAATGAGCAGTTCTTC. Full variable domain (outside the CDR3, taken from reference TRBV7-3 and TRBJ2-1): GAGVSQTPSNKVTEKGKYVELRCDPISGHTALYWYRQSLGQGPEFLIYFQGTGAADDSGLPNDRFFAVRPEGSVSTLKIQRTERGDSAVYLCASSLTGGSTPNEQFFGPGTRLTVL.

The V call is TRBV29-1, the J call TRBJ1-1; D remains ambiguous. CDR1 is SQVTM, CDR2 ANQGSEA, per germline. The CDR3 extends over 13 amino acids. With 7 bases removed from V and 6 bases from J, the gap between germline ends came to 18 bases. CDR3 sequence (DNA): TGCAGCGCCCGCCCCCTACTAGTTTCTGAAGCTTTCTTT. It is translated as CSARPLLVSEAFF.